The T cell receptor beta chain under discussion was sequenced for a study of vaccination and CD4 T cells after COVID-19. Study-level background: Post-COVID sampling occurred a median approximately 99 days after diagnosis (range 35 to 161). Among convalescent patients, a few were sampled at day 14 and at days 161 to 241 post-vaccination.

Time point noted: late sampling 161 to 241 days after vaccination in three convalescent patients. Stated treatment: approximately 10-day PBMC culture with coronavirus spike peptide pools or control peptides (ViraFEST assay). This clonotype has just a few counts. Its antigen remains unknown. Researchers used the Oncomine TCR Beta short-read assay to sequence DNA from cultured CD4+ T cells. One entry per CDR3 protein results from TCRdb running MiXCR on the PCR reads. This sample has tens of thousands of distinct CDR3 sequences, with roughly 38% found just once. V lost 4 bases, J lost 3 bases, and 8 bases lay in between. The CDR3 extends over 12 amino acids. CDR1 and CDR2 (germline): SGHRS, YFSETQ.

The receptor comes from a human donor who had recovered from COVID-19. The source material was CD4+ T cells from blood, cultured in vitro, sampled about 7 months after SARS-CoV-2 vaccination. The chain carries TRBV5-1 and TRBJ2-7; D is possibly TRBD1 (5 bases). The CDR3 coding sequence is TGCGCCAGCAGCGAACAGGACTACGAGCAGTACTTC. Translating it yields CASSEQDYEQYF.